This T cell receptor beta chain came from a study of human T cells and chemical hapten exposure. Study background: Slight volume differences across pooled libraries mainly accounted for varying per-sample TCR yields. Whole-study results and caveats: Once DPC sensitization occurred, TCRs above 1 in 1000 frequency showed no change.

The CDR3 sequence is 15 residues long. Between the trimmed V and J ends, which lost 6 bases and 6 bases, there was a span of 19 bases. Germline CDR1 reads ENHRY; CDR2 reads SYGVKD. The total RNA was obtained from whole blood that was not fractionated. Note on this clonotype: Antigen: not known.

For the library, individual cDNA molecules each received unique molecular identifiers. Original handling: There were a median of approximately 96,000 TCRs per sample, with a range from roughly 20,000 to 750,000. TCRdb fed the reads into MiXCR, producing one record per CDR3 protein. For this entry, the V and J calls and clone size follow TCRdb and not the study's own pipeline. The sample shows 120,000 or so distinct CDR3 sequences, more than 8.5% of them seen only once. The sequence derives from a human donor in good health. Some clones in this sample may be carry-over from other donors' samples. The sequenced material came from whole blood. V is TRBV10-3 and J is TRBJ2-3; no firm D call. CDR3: CAIRNSDRHPDTQYF. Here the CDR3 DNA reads TGTGCCATCAGAAATTCGGACCGGCACCCCGATACGCAGTATTTT.